A selection of T cell receptor beta chains follows, all from one sample in a study of T-cell memory formation after mild COVID-19. TCRdb re-analysed the 5' RACE reads in MiXCR, keeping a single row per CDR3 protein. In the table there are hundreds of thousands of distinct CDR3 sequences, around 20% of which are singletons. Specimen: PBMCs or a T cell subset sorted from them (not recorded which). The receptors shown here come from an adult woman who had mild COVID-19 (a few samples of this study predate the infection). Cell type and time point are not known. The CDR3 runs from the conserved cysteine through the conserved F or W. D genes are given only for firm matches. The size field is filled for only some rows; it gives once, few, many or a size class.

TGCGCCAGCAGCTTCACCGGGACTAGCCTCGGAGAGACCCAGTACTTC,CASSFTGTSLGETQYF,16,TRBD2,TRBJ2-5,few,TRBV5-1
TGTGCCAGCAGCCAAGCAGCTAGCGCTCCCTACAATGAGCAGTTCTTC,CASSQAASAPYNEQFF,16,.,TRBJ2-1,many,TRBV3-1
TGTGCCAGCAGCTTAGGAGTAGGACGTATCAATGAGCAGTTCTTC,CASSLGVGRINEQFF,15,.,TRBJ2-1,few,TRBV7-9
TGTGCCAGCAGCCCAGTTAGCGGGATCAGCACAGATACGCAGTATTTT,CASSPVSGISTDTQYF,16,TRBD2,TRBJ2-3,many,TRBV7-2
TGTGCCAGCAGCCCGTATCAGGGGGCAGTGAACACTGAAGCTTTCTTT,CASSPYQGAVNTEAFF,16,TRBD1,TRBJ1-1,once,TRBV6-2/TRBV6-3
TGTGCCAGCAGCTTAGTGGACGGCCGCAATGAGCAGTTCTTC,CASSLVDGRNEQFF,14,.,TRBJ2-1,.,TRBV7-6
TGTGCCAGCAGTTTAGGGGGTGGCGGGGAGCAGTTCTTC,CASSLGGGGEQFF,13,.,TRBJ2-1,few,TRBV12-3/TRBV12-4
TGTGCCAGCAGACCTGACGCAGGGGGCGCCGGCTACGAGCAGTACTTC,CASRPDAGGAGYEQYF,16,TRBD1,TRBJ2-7,few,TRBV5-5
TGCAGTGCTACTCGGACTAGCCCGTTCTTC,CSATRTSPFF,10,TRBD2,TRBJ2-1,few,TRBV20-1
TGTGCCAGCAGTTTATCGACGTCTGGGTACGAGCAGTACTTC,CASSLSTSGYEQYF,14,.,TRBJ2-7,.,TRBV27
TGTGCCACCAGTGATTCAGGCTATGGCTACACCTTC,CATSDSGYGYTF,12,.,TRBJ1-2,.,TRBV24-1
TGTGCCAGCAGTCCCACCTGGCTCGGGAACACTGAAGCTTTCTTT,CASSPTWLGNTEAFF,15,.,TRBJ1-1,.,TRBV27
TGTGCCAGCAGTTTCACTAGAATCGAGACCCAGTACTTC,CASSFTRIETQYF,13,.,TRBJ2-5,.,TRBV12-3/TRBV12-4
TGCAGTGCCGAACCGGGACTGGGATACAATGAGCAGTTCTTC,CSAEPGLGYNEQFF,14,.,TRBJ2-1,.,TRBV20-1
TGCAGCGGTAACACCCTGAACACTGAAGCTTTCTTT,CSGNTLNTEAFF,12,.,TRBJ1-1,.,TRBV29-1
TGCAGTGCTAGAGAGGCGGGTACCTACGAGCAGTACTTC,CSAREAGTYEQYF,13,.,TRBJ2-7,.,TRBV20-1
TGTGCCAGCAGCCTCAGTAGCGGGAGGAGGTACGAGCAGTACTTC,CASSLSSGRRYEQYF,15,TRBD2,TRBJ2-7,few,TRBV3-1
TGTGCCAGCAGCCAAGAATTCTGGAACAGGGGGCGGACCGGAGCTTTCTTT,CASSQEFWNRGRTGAFF,17,TRBD1,TRBJ1-1,.,TRBV3-1
TGTGCCACCAGCAAGGACAGGGGACCCCTCCAAGAGACCCAGTACTTC,CATSKDRGPLQETQYF,16,TRBD1,TRBJ2-5,.,TRBV15
TGCGCCAGCAGCTTGGTTGGGGCAGTGAACACTGAAGCTTTCTTT,CASSLVGAVNTEAFF,15,.,TRBJ1-1,.,TRBV5-1
TGTGCCAGCAGCTTAGGGACAGGGAGACAAGAGACCCAGTACTTC,CASSLGTGRQETQYF,15,TRBD1,TRBJ2-5,few,TRBV7-3
TGTGCCAGCAGCGTATCCTTATACGAAATGTACAATGAGCAGTTCTTC,CASSVSLYEMYNEQFF,16,.,TRBJ2-1,.,TRBV9
TGCGCCAGCAGCTTGGTACAGGGGGGCGGCGAGCAGTACTTC,CASSLVQGGGEQYF,14,TRBD1,TRBJ2-7,.,TRBV5-1
TGTGCCAGCAGTTTAGTGAGGGGGCCGGGGTATGGCTACACCTTC,CASSLVRGPGYGYTF,15,TRBD1,TRBJ1-2,many,TRBV28
TGCGCCAGCAGCCTCCGAGCGGGGGCCACTGAGCAGTTCTTC,CASSLRAGATEQFF,14,TRBD2,TRBJ2-1,.,TRBV4-1
TGCGCCAGCAGCCATCCCGGGACAGGGGAGGAGACCCAGTACTTC,CASSHPGTGEETQYF,15,TRBD1,TRBJ2-5,few,TRBV4-1
TGTGCCAGCAGCCTGTGGGTTTCCAATTCACCCCTCCACTTT,CASSLWVSNSPLHF,14,.,TRBJ1-6,.,TRBV5-5
TGCGCCAGCAGCTCGACCCTTAACAATGAGCAGTTCTTC,CASSSTLNNEQFF,13,.,TRBJ2-1,few,TRBV5-1
TGTGCCACCAGTGATCCGCTGACTGAAGCTAACTATGGCTACACCTTC,CATSDPLTEANYGYTF,16,.,TRBJ1-2,few,TRBV24-1
TGTGCCAGCAGCCTCCAGACAGGTTCCTACTACAATGAGCAGTTCTTC,CASSLQTGSYYNEQFF,16,.,TRBJ2-1,.,TRBV7-9
TGCAGTGCTTCCGGGGGCGGCTACACCTTC,CSASGGGYTF,10,.,TRBJ1-2,.,TRBV20-1